One sample yielded the 20 T cell receptor beta chains listed below, sequenced in a study of T-cell memory formation after mild COVID-19 (dated by TCRdb to the early 2020s). The library was produced with 5' RACE. These reads were obtained on an Illumina NovaSeq 6000. Using fastp trimming at Q25 and MiXCR clonotype assembly, TCRdb reanalyzed the public sequencing data and kept in-frame beta chains. Rows with one shared CDR3 protein collapse into an entry with the most common genes and DNA. The sample table holds over 55,000 distinct CDR3 sequences, of which approximately 12% were seen once. More than 20% of the sample belongs to the ten largest clones. The specimen was PBMCs or a T cell subset sorted from them (not recorded which). The receptors stem from a man younger than 35 who had mild COVID-19 (a few samples of this study predate the infection). The sample titles of this study are shuffled in the database, so cell type and time point are left out; the donor was told from shared clones.

This clonotype was seen repeatedly, ten times or more. This chain links TRBV7-2 with TRBJ1-1; D is unclear. In germline, CDR1 is SGHTA, CDR2 FQGNSA. Trimming left V 5 bases short and J 0 bases short, with 7 bases between. This CDR3 has 13 amino acids. The CDR3 nucleotides are TGTGCCAGCAGCCTAGTAGTGAACACTGAAGCTTTCTTT. As protein: CASSLVVNTEAFF.

Only a few counts were recorded for this clonotype. This chain links TRBV5-1 with TRBJ1-2; 7 nucleotides match TRBD1. Germline values: CDR1 SGHRS, CDR2 YFSETQ. J was trimmed by 8 bases and V by 4 bases; bases with no gene match: 17. The CDR3 is 16 residues long. Here the CDR3 DNA reads TGCGCCAGCAGCGGGGCCCCGGGACAGACTATGTCGGGCTACACCTTC. Its translation is CASSGAPGQTMSGYTF.

The J gene is TRBJ2-7, the V gene TRBV6-2 or TRBV6-3; either TRBD1 or TRBD2 may supply D (5 bases each). CDR3 length equals 12 residues. Germline V gene data show CDR1 as MNHEY and CDR2 as SVGEGT. V was pared by 8 bases and J by 3 bases, with 11 bases between. CDR3 amino acids: CASEGSYYEQYF. Written as DNA, the CDR3 is TGTGCCAGCGAGGGGAGCTACTACGAGCAGTACTTC.

This clonotype was seen many times. The chain joins TRBV14 to TRBJ2-3, with D possibly being TRBD2 (6 bases). This CDR3 contains 20 residues. Germline V gene sequence: CDR1 SGHDN, CDR2 FVKESK. V was trimmed by 0 bases and J by 0 bases, leaving 22 bases between them. The CDR3: CASSQESGTAGPSSTDTQYF. The CDR3 DNA sequence: TGTGCCAGCAGCCAAGAAAGCGGCACTGCGGGGCCCTCCAGCACAGATACGCAGTATTTT.

This clonotype was observed many times. The chain has TRBV11-2 and TRBJ2-2, with 9 nucleotides matching TRBD1. Germline assignment: CDR1 SGHAT and CDR2 FQNNGV. CDR3 length: 17 residues. V was clipped by 2 bases and J by 2 bases; unmatched bases: 6. Here the CDR3 DNA reads TGTGCCAGCAGCTTAACAGGGGGCCGCGATAACACCGGGGAGCTGTTTTTT. It yields the protein CASSLTGGRDNTGELFF.

The chain has TRBV7-3 and TRBJ2-3, with a possible D match to TRBD2 (5 bases). CDR3 length equals 15 residues. The germline V gene has CDR1 SGHTA and CDR2 FQGTGA. Trimming took 2 bases from V and 0 from J, leaving 9 bases between them. The CDR3 sequence: CASSLLSGSTDTQYF. CDR3 coding DNA: TGTGCCAGCAGCTTACTTTCGGGGAGCACAGATACGCAGTATTTT.

The rearrangement links TRBV9 to TRBJ2-1; TRBD1 or TRBD2 may be the D gene (5 bases each). This CDR3 is 15 amino acids long. Trimming took off 3 bases at V and 9 bases at J, with 19 bases between the two ends. CDR1 SGDLS and CDR2 YYNGEE come from the germline V gene. CDR3 in amino acids: CASSADGGILSEQFF. CDR3 bases: TGTGCCAGCAGCGCCGATGGGGGAATACTTTCTGAGCAGTTCTTC.

The genes are TRBV5-6 and TRBJ2-3; D is unresolved. The CDR3 has 11 residues. Trimming stripped 3 bases from V and 5 bases from J, with 4 bases between. Germline CDR1 reads SGHDT; CDR2 reads YYEEEE. The CDR3 coding sequence is TGTGCCAGCAGCTCCTTAGATACGCAGTATTTT. This gives the protein CASSSLDTQYF.

In nucleotides, the CDR3 is TGCGCCAGCAGCTTGCTAGCGGGGGCCCAGGAGACCCAGTACTTC. It encodes CASSLLAGAQETQYF. V is TRBV5-1 and J is TRBJ2-5; TRBD2 matches at 10 bases. The CDR3 consists of 15 residues. V lost 1 base and J lost 5; bases outside the gene matches: 5. The V gene's germline CDR1 is SGHRS and CDR2 YFSETQ.

At least ten counts were recorded for this clonotype. The chain carries TRBV3-1 and TRBJ2-2, with unresolved D. V lost 6 bases to trimming and J lost 0 bases, with 14 bases between them. Per the germline V gene, CDR1 is LGHDT and CDR2 is YNNKEL (reference sequence). The CDR3 spans 16 residues. The CDR3 is CASSPTVSTNTGELFF. The CDR3 nucleotides read TGTGCCAGCAGTCCGACCGTGTCCACGAACACCGGGGAGCTGTTTTTT.

The chain uses TRBV9 and TRBJ2-5; TRBD2 is a possible D gene (6 bases). This CDR3 has 15 amino acids. V lost 1 base and J 1 base, leaving 11 bases between the germline ends. Per the germline V gene, CDR1 is SGDLS and CDR2 is YYNGEE. The CDR3, as DNA: TGTGCCAGCAGCGTAACCGCGGGGACCCAAGAGACCCAGTACTTC. Encoded protein: CASSVTAGTQETQYF.

This clonotype was detected many times. The rearrangement links TRBV7-2 to TRBJ2-1, with D tentatively TRBD1 or TRBD2 (6 bases each). V was clipped by 4 bases and J by 8 bases, with 21 bases between them. CDR1 SGHTA and CDR2 FQGNSA come from the germline V gene. The CDR3 has 16 residues. In nucleotides, the CDR3 is TGTGCCAGCAGCTCTAGAGGGGGGTCCCGTCCAGATGAGCAGTTCTTC. Protein: CASSSRGGSRPDEQFF.

This clonotype has a handful of counts. The chain carries TRBV10-3 and TRBJ1-1, with 7 bases fitting TRBD1. This CDR3 spans 14 amino acids. CDR1 is ENHRY, CDR2 SYGVKD, per germline. V shed 5 bases and J 5 bases; nucleotides not matched to a gene: 8. CDR3 nucleotide sequence: TGTGCCATCAGTTACTTGGAGGGGGCGACTGAAGCTTTCTTT. Translation: CAISYLEGATEAFF.

The chain carries TRBV24-1 and TRBJ1-5; 10 nucleotides match TRBD1. Losses at the gene ends were 5 bases for V and 5 bases for J; bases not matched to a gene: 2. Germline-derived CDR1 and CDR2 are KGHDR and SFDVKD. CDR3 length: 14 amino acids. The CDR3 nucleotides are TGTGCCACCAGTGGGGGACAGGGGTATCAGCCCCAGCATTTT. It codes for CATSGGQGYQPQHF.

Many counts were recorded for this clonotype. The chain couples TRBV27 to TRBJ2-2, with a weak D call TRBD2 (5 bases). The CDR3 totals 13 residues. Germline V gives CDR1 MNHEY, CDR2 SMNVEV (reference sequence). V lost 3 bases, J lost 7 bases, and 9 bases lay in between. The CDR3 loop reads CASSLRGIGELFF. In DNA form, the CDR3 reads TGTGCCAGCAGTTTGAGAGGGATCGGGGAGCTGTTTTTT.

This clonotype was counted only a few times. The genes are TRBV12-3 or TRBV12-4 and TRBJ1-6; unclear D gene. CDR3 length equals 16 residues. V lost 7 bases, J lost 5 bases, and 18 bases lay in between. DNA of the CDR3: TGTGCCAGCACTCCCGCTTTGGGCAGTAATAATTCACCCCTCCACTTT. This sequence encodes CASTPALGSNNSPLHF.

The chain couples TRBV10-3 to TRBJ1-5, with D hard to call. The germline gives CDR1 ENHRY, CDR2 SYGVKD. This CDR3 spans 13 amino acids. The germline V and J ends were trimmed by 9 bases and 1 base, with 10 bases remaining between them. The CDR3 DNA follows: TGTGCCATAAGACAAGACAGCAATCAGCCCCAGCATTTT. It codes for CAIRQDSNQPQHF.

This clonotype came up a few times. This chain links TRBV7-9 with TRBJ1-1, with unresolved D. V was shortened by 3 bases and J by 0 bases, with 5 bases between the two germline ends. The CDR3 is 13 amino acids. Per germline, CDR1 SEHNR and CDR2 FQNEAQ (reference sequence). CDR3 amino acids: CASSFRLNTEAFF. CDR3 nucleotide sequence: TGTGCCAGCAGCTTTCGTTTGAACACTGAAGCTTTCTTT. Together with reference TRBV7-9 and TRBJ1-1, the CDR3 gives the full variable domain: DTGVSQNPRHKITKRGQNVTFRCDPISEHNRLYWYRQTLGQGPEFLTYFQNEAQLEKSRLLSDRFSAERPKGSFSTLEIQRTEQGDSAMYLCASSFRLNTEAFFGQGTRLTVV.

This clonotype has a count of ten or more. The rearrangement uses TRBV12-3 or TRBV12-4 and TRBJ1-4; D is uncertain. The CDR3 runs to 14 residues. The V end was cut by 4 bases, the J end by 7 bases, with 13 bases between. The CDR3 sequence is CASSSPAGGEKLFF. CDR3 DNA sequence: TGTGCCAGCAGTTCGCCGGCAGGCGGTGAAAAACTGTTTTTT.

This clonotype appeared a few times. The V and J genes are TRBV19 and TRBJ2-1; 13 nucleotides line up with TRBD2. Germline lookup yields CDR1 LNHDA and CDR2 SQIVND (reference sequence). This CDR3 contains 18 residues. V gave up 9 bases and J gave up 0 bases; unmatched junction bases: 11. The CDR3 here is CASTEGTSGAISYNEQFF. In nucleotides, the CDR3 is TGTGCCAGCACCGAGGGGACTAGCGGGGCCATCTCCTACAATGAGCAGTTCTTC.